The 32 T cell receptor beta chains given below trace back to one sample, sequenced in a study of blood T cell repertoires in COVID-19. The repertoire was sequenced with immunoSEQ multiplex PCR; TCRdb's copy has only in-frame clones and lacks some. The sample holds about 220,000 clones, approximately 83% seen once. The sequenced material came from peripheral blood. These TCRs come from a woman in her 30s who had recovered from COVID-19.

This rearrangement joins TRBV5-4 to TRBJ1-6; D gene uncertain. The CDR3 consists of 12 residues. Germline assignment: CDR1 SGHNT and CDR2 YYREEE (reference sequence). The V end was cut by 8 bases, the J end by 13 bases, with 16 bases between. The DNA for the CDR3 is TGTGCCAGTGAAGCCGCGGGAATGCCCCTCCACTTT. It is translated as CASEAAGMPLHF.

This chain uses TRBV30 with TRBJ2-2, with a tentative D call TRBD1 (6 bases). This CDR3 contains 12 residues. Germline values: CDR1 GTSNPN, CDR2 SVGIG (reference sequence). The germline V and J ends were trimmed by 4 bases and 7 bases, with 10 bases remaining between them. The CDR3 bases are TGTGCCTGGATGGGGGCTGGCGGGGAGCTGTTTTTT. Its protein product is CAWMGAGGELFF.

The V call is TRBV5-3, the J call TRBJ1-6, with 8 bases matching TRBD1. TRBV5-3 is an ORF, and what it does is uncertain. V shed 0 bases and J 1 base; nucleotides not matched to a gene: 9. The CDR3 has 19 amino acids. The DNA for the CDR3 is TGTGCCAGAAGCTTGGCAAAGGACAGGGAGAGATCCTATAATTCACCCCTCCACTTT. It yields the protein CARSLAKDRERSYNSPLHF.

The chain has TRBV27 and TRBJ2-1, with D unresolved. CDR3 length equals 13 residues. In germline, CDR1 is MNHEY, CDR2 SMNVEV (reference sequence). Trimming shortened V by 6 bases and J by 8 bases, and 14 bases separated the two germline ends. The CDR3 reads CASSDTWVDEQFF. In nucleotides, the CDR3 is TGTGCCAGCAGCGACACATGGGTCGATGAGCAGTTCTTC.

In its sample, this clone was seen a few times. This chain connects TRBV2 to TRBJ1-5; D is uncertain. This CDR3 is built from 13 residues. With 8 bases removed from V and 9 bases from J, the gap between germline ends came to 17 bases. Germline lookup yields CDR1 SNHLY and CDR2 FYNNEI. The CDR3 bases are TGTGCCAGCGGTGGGGTAGGTTCGGGGCCCCAGCATTTT. Translated, it gives CASGGVGSGPQHF.

V is TRBV20-1 and J is TRBJ2-7; 9 nucleotides line up with TRBD2. This CDR3 is built from 13 residues. The V gene end was trimmed by 3 bases and the J gene end by 2 bases; junction bases not matched to a gene: 2. The germline gives CDR1 DFQATT, CDR2 SNEGSKA (reference sequence). The CDR3: CSASRGGAYEQYF. CDR3 coding DNA: TGCAGTGCTAGTCGCGGGGGGGCCTACGAGCAGTACTTC.

The rearrangement uses TRBV11-2 and TRBJ1-1; no clear D. V gave up 5 bases and J gave up 8 bases, with 9 bases separating them. The CDR3 extends over 11 amino acids. Germline V lookup: CDR1 SGHAT, CDR2 FQNNGV. CDR3 DNA sequence: TGTGCCAGCAGCCACACAGACGAAGCTTTCTTT. This sequence encodes CASSHTDEAFF.

This chain connects TRBV12-3 or TRBV12-4 to TRBJ1-1; tentative D call: TRBD1 (5 bases). The CDR3 is made up of 12 amino acids. Trimming removed 5 bases from V and 6 bases from J, with 10 bases in between. In nucleotides, the CDR3 is TGTGCCAGCAGTGCGGGGGTCGCTGAAGCTTTCTTT. Protein sequence: CASSAGVAEAFF.

The rearrangement uses TRBV4-1 and TRBJ2-5; no clear D. The CDR3 length is 15 residues. Germline V gene lookup returns CDR1 MGHRA and CDR2 YSYEKL. Trimming shortened V by 3 bases and J by 3 bases, and 14 bases separated the two germline ends. The CDR3 DNA is TGCGCCAGCAGCCAGGCCCAGCGACCCAAAGAGACCCAGTACTTC. This translates into CASSQAQRPKETQYF.

CDR3 loop: CSASLASGYEQYF. DNA of the CDR3: TGCAGTGCTAGTCTGGCTAGCGGGTACGAGCAGTACTTC. The V call is TRBV20-1, the J call TRBJ2-7; 8 nucleotides match TRBD2. CDR1 is DFQATT and CDR2 is SNEGSKA in the germline V gene (reference sequence). The CDR3 extends over 13 amino acids. The V and J ends lost 3 bases and 4 bases, in that order; junction bases with no gene match: 5.

The J gene is TRBJ1-6, the V gene TRBV10-3; 7 bases are a match to TRBD1. There are 14 residues in the CDR3. J lost 7 bases, V lost 6 bases, and 6 bases had no gene match. The germline V gene encodes CDR1 ENHRY and CDR2 SYGVKD. CDR3 protein: CAIREGQPNSPLHF. In nucleotides, the CDR3 is TGTGCCATCAGGGAGGGACAGCCCAATTCACCCCTCCACTTT.

This chain joins TRBV5-1 and TRBJ2-5; 12 bases match TRBD2. This CDR3 contains 16 residues. The V gene end was trimmed by 3 bases and the J gene end by 1 base; junction bases not matched to a gene: 4. Per germline, CDR1 SGHRS and CDR2 YFSETQ. For the CDR3, the DNA is TGCGCCAGCAGCTCAGGACTAGCGGGGCTCCAAGAGACCCAGTACTTC. Translated: CASSSGLAGLQETQYF. The full variable domain, completed using reference TRBV5-1 and TRBJ2-5, is KAGVTQTPRYLIKTRGQQVTLSCSPISGHRSVSWYQQTPGQGLQFLFEYFSETQRNKGNFPGRFSGRQFSNSRSEMNVSTLELGDSALYLCASSSGLAGLQETQYFGPGTRLLVL.

This rearrangement joins TRBV4-2 to TRBJ1-3; maybe TRBD1 (6 bases). CDR3 size: 18 residues. Germline V gene lookup returns CDR1 LGHNA and CDR2 YNFKEQ. V was clipped by 0 bases and J by 0 bases, with 15 bases between them. CDR3 coding DNA: TGTGCCAGCAGCCAAGACCTGTACAGGGCTTTCTCTGGAAACACCATATATTTT. Its protein is CASSQDLYRAFSGNTIYF.

This chain uses TRBV6-4 with TRBJ2-1, with 11 bases matching TRBD2. The V gene's germline CDR1 is MRHNA and CDR2 SNTAGT. With V trimmed by 6 bases and J by 5 bases, 12 bases remained unmatched. The CDR3 has 17 amino acids. CDR3 amino acids: CASRRTSGGGKNNEQFF. In DNA, the CDR3 is TGTGCCAGCAGGAGAACTAGCGGGGGAGGGAAAAACAATGAGCAGTTCTTC.

The chain combines TRBV2 with TRBJ1-5, with unresolved D. The V gene's germline CDR1 is SNHLY and CDR2 FYNNEI. The CDR3 covers 15 residues. V lost 4 bases to trimming and J lost 1 base, with 11 bases between them. The CDR3 region is CASSVDGVSNQPQHF. The CDR3 region has the DNA TGTGCCAGCAGTGTTGACGGGGTGAGCAATCAGCCCCAGCATTTT.

This clone occurred once. The V and J genes are TRBV29-1 and TRBJ2-7, with no clear D. The CDR3 covers 11 residues. Germline CDR1 reads SQVTM; CDR2 reads ANQGSEA. Trimming removed 3 bases at V and 3 bases at J, with 6 bases between. This CDR3 is CSVEELYEQYF. In DNA form, the CDR3 reads TGCAGCGTTGAGGAGCTCTACGAGCAGTACTTC.

The CDR3 loop is CAWSVLGGGAFF. In DNA form, the CDR3 reads TGTGCCTGGAGTGTATTGGGCGGGGGGGCCTTCTTC. The chain is built from TRBV30 and TRBJ2-1, with 9 bases lining up with TRBD2. The V gene end was trimmed by 0 bases and the J gene end by 16 bases; junction bases not matched to a gene: 7. Germline V gene data show CDR1 as GTSNPN and CDR2 as SVGIG (reference sequence). CDR3 size: 12 residues.

The chain joins TRBV6-4 to TRBJ2-1, with TRBD2 matching 14 bases. The CDR3 spans 16 residues. Per the germline V gene, CDR1 is MRHNA and CDR2 is SNTAGT. With 4 bases clipped from V and 8 bases from J, the junction kept 7 bases outside the gene matches. The CDR3 loop reads CASSAVTSGGADEQFF. The DNA of the CDR3 is TGTGCCAGCAGTGCCGTGACTAGCGGGGGGGCCGATGAGCAGTTCTTC.

The V call is TRBV9, the J call TRBJ1-3; D possibly corresponds to TRBD1 (5 bases). CDR1 is SGDLS and CDR2 is YYNGEE in the germline V gene. The CDR3 is made up of 14 amino acids. Trimming stripped 0 bases from V and 4 bases from J, with 8 bases between. The CDR3 is CASSVEGLGNTIYF. CDR3 coding DNA: TGTGCCAGCAGCGTAGAGGGGTTAGGAAACACCATATATTTT.

This clone was seen just once. The chain has TRBV27 and TRBJ2-7, with 7 bases lining up with TRBD1. Germline loops: CDR1 MNHEY, CDR2 SMNVEV (reference sequence). The CDR3 has 16 amino acids. Unmatched junction bases numbered 7, after V lost 2 bases and J lost 0 bases. The CDR3 is CASSLTSGQSSYEQYF. CDR3 in DNA: TGTGCCAGCAGTTTAACATCGGGACAGAGCTCCTACGAGCAGTACTTC.

The chain combines TRBV29-1 with TRBJ2-2; possible D gene TRBD1, 5 bases. CDR3 size: 14 residues. Trimming stripped 3 bases from V and 1 base from J, with 9 bases between. Germline V gives CDR1 SQVTM, CDR2 ANQGSEA. The CDR3 spells CSVEGRLNTGELFF. The CDR3 nucleotides read TGCAGCGTTGAGGGGCGATTGAACACCGGGGAGCTGTTTTTT.

The chain recombines TRBV7-9 with TRBJ2-7; 9 bases map to TRBD2. The CDR3 covers 15 residues. V trimming: 1 base; J trimming: 2 bases; junction bases outside the gene matches: 3. From germline, CDR1 is SEHNR and CDR2 FQNEAQ (reference sequence). CDR3 protein: CASSLVGGGAYEQYF. The DNA of the CDR3 is TGTGCCAGCAGCTTAGTTGGCGGGGGGGCCTACGAGCAGTACTTC.

The chain couples TRBV3-1 (or the pseudogene TRBV3-2) to TRBJ2-6; 7 bases agree with TRBD1. The germline gives CDR1 LGHDT, CDR2 YNNKEL (reference sequence). V dropped 0 bases and J dropped 5; count of bases not matched to a gene: 4. The CDR3 spans 16 residues. The CDR3 sequence: CASSQDTGVRANVLTF. In DNA, the CDR3 is TGTGCCAGCAGCCAAGACACAGGGGTAAGGGCCAACGTCCTGACTTTC.

This clone was seen just once. This sequence joins TRBV5-1 and TRBJ1-6; 9 bases are a match to TRBD1. V was pared by 4 bases and J by 3 bases, with 5 bases of the junction left unmatched. Per germline, CDR1 SGHRS and CDR2 YFSETQ. The CDR3 has 16 amino acids. This chain's CDR3 is CASSPGQGGYNSPLHF. The DNA of the CDR3 is TGCGCCAGCAGCCCGGGACAGGGCGGCTATAATTCACCCCTCCACTTT.

The V and J genes are TRBV5-1 and TRBJ2-5; D unresolved. Germline V gene lookup returns CDR1 SGHRS and CDR2 YFSETQ. V lost 1 base, J lost 3 bases, and 10 bases lay in between. The CDR3 spans 14 residues. The CDR3 sequence is CASSLFRLEETQYF. The CDR3 nucleotides read TGCGCCAGCAGCTTGTTTCGGTTGGAAGAGACCCAGTACTTC. Using reference TRBV5-1 and TRBJ2-5 for the parts outside the CDR3, the full variable domain is KAGVTQTPRYLIKTRGQQVTLSCSPISGHRSVSWYQQTPGQGLQFLFEYFSETQRNKGNFPGRFSGRQFSNSRSEMNVSTLELGDSALYLCASSLFRLEETQYFGPGTRLLVL.

The V call is TRBV15, the J call TRBJ2-1; TRBD2 is a possible D gene (7 bases). Germline loops: CDR1 LNHNV, CDR2 YYDKDF (reference sequence). The CDR3 extends over 15 amino acids. V was pared by 5 bases and J by 8 bases, with 19 bases between. The chain's CDR3 is CATSQRGGQGDEQFF. The CDR3 DNA follows: TGTGCCACCAGCCAAAGGGGGGGCCAGGGCGATGAGCAGTTCTTC.

The chain carries TRBV19 and TRBJ2-2, with 7 nucleotides matching TRBD2. Trimming took 4 bases from V and 6 from J; bases not matched to a gene: 5. CDR1 and CDR2 from the germline V gene are LNHDA and SQIVND (reference sequence). The CDR3 spans 14 residues. The CDR3, as DNA: TGTGCCAGTAGTAGGGGCGGGGGTTCCGGGGAGCTGTTTTTT. It is translated as CASSRGGGSGELFF.

The rearrangement uses TRBV11-3 and TRBJ2-6; a weak D match, TRBD2 (5 bases). V lost 2 bases and J lost 0, with 5 bases in between. The CDR3 runs to 15 residues. Germline CDR1 is SGHNT and CDR2 is YENEEA. CDR3 protein: CASSLSGSGANVLTF. CDR3 bases: TGTGCCAGCAGCTTAAGCGGCTCTGGGGCCAACGTCCTGACTTTC.

The chain links TRBV7-2 to TRBJ2-5, with 8 bases lining up with TRBD1. This CDR3 contains 14 residues. V gave up 5 bases and J gave up 5 bases; unmatched junction bases: 7. Germline CDR1 SGHTA, CDR2 FQGNSA. CDR3 loop: CASSHPGDRETQYF. The CDR3 DNA sequence: TGTGCCAGCAGCCATCCGGGGGACAGGGAGACCCAGTACTTC.

The chain joins TRBV5-6 to TRBJ1-2, with D unclear. Germline CDR1 is SGHDT and CDR2 is YYEEEE. Trimming pared 4 bases from V and 13 bases from J, leaving 17 bases between. The CDR3 runs 12 residues. The CDR3 DNA reads as TGTGCCAGCAGCCTATTTAGGTACGCGGTCACCTTC. Its translation: CASSLFRYAVTF.

This chain links TRBV2 with TRBJ1-2; no firm D call. The CDR3 spans 13 residues. Trimming took off 2 bases at V and 0 bases at J, with 4 bases between the two ends. From germline, CDR1 is SNHLY and CDR2 FYNNEI. The CDR3 sequence: CASSESTNYGYTF. For the CDR3, the DNA is TGTGCCAGCAGTGAATCCACTAACTATGGCTACACCTTC.

The count of this clone is one. The chain is built from TRBV6-1 and TRBJ2-7; weak D call: TRBD1 (5 bases). V dropped 0 bases and J dropped 1 base, with 13 bases sitting between them. CDR3 size: 16 residues. CDR1 is MNHNS, CDR2 SASEGT, per germline. The CDR3 nucleotides read TGTGCCAGCAGTGAAGCATTAGGGGTAGGGTCCTACGAGCAGTACTTC. Translating gives CASSEALGVGSYEQYF.